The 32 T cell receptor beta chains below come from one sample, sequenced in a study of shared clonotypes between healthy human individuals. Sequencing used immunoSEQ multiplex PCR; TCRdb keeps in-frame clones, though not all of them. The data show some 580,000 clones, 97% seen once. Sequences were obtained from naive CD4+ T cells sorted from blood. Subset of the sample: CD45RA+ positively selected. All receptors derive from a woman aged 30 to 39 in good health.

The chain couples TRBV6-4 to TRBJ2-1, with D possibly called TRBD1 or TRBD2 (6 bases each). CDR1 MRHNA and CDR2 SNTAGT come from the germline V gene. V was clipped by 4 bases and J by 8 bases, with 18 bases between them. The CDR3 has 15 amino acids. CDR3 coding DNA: TGTGCCAGCAGTGTTCTCGGGGGCGTTGGGGATGAGCAGTTCTTC. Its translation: CASSVLGGVGDEQFF.

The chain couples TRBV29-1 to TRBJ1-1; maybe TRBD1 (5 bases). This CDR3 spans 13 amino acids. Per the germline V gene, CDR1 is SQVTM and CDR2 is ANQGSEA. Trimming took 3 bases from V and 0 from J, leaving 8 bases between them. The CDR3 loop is CSVDRGLNTEAFF. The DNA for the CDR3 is TGCAGCGTTGACCGGGGGTTGAACACTGAAGCTTTCTTT.

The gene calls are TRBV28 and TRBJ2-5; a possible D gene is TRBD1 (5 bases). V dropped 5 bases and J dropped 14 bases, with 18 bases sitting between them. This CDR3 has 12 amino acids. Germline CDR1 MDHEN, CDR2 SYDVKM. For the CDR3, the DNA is TGTGCCAGCAGTCCCCAGGGAAGGCACCCCTACTTC. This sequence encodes CASSPQGRHPYF.

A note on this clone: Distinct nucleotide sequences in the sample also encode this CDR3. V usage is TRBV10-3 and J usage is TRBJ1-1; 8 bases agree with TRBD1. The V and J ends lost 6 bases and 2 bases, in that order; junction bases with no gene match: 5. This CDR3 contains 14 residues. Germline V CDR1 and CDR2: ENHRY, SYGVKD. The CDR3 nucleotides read TGTGCCATCAGGGGGACAGGAGTAAACACTGAAGCTTTCTTT. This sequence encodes CAIRGTGVNTEAFF.

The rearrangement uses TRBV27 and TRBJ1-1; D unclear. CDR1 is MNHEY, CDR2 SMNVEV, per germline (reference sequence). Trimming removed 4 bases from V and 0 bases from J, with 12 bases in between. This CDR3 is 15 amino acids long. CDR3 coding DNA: TGTGCCAGCAGTTCCCGAAATAATTTGAACACTGAAGCTTTCTTT. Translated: CASSSRNNLNTEAFF.

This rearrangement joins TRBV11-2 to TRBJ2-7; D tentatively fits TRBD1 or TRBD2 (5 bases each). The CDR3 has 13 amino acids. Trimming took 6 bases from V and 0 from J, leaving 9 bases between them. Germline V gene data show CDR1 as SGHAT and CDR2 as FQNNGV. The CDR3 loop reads CASRTGASYEQYF. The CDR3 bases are TGTGCCAGCAGAACCGGGGCCTCCTACGAGCAGTACTTC.

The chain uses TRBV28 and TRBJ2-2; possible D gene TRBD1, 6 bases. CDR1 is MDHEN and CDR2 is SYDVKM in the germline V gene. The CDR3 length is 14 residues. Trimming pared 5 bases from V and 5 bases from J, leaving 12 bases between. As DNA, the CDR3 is TGTGCCAGCAGTCCACACAGGGTGACCGGGGAGCTGTTTTTT. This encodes CASSPHRVTGELFF. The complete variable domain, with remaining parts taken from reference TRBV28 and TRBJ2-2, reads DVKVTQSSRYLVKRTGEKVFLECVQDMDHENMFWYRQDPGLGLRLIYFSYDVKMKEKGDIPEGYSVSREKKERFSLILESASTNQTSMYLCASSPHRVTGELFFGEGSRLTVL.

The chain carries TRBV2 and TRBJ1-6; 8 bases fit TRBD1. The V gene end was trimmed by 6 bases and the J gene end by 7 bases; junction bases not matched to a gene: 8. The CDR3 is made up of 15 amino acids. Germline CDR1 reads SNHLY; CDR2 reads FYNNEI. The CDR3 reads CASRELGQENSPLHF. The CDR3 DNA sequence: TGTGCCAGCAGGGAGTTGGGACAGGAGAATTCACCCCTCCACTTT.

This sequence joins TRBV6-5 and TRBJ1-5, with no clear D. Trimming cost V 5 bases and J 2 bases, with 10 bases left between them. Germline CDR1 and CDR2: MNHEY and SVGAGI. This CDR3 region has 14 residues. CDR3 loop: CASSPGWGNQPQHF. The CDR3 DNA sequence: TGTGCCAGCAGTCCGGGGTGGGGCAATCAGCCCCAGCATTTT.

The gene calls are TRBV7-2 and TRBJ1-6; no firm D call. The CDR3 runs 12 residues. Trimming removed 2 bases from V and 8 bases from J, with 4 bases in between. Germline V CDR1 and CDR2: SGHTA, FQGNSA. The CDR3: CASSLLYSPLHF. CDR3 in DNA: TGTGCCAGCAGCTTACTTTATTCACCCCTCCACTTT.

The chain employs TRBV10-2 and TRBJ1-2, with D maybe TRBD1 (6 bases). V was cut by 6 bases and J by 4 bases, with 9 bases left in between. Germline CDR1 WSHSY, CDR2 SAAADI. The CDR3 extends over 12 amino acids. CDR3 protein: CASRQGPYGYTF. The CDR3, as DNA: TGCGCCAGCAGACAGGGCCCCTATGGCTACACCTTC.

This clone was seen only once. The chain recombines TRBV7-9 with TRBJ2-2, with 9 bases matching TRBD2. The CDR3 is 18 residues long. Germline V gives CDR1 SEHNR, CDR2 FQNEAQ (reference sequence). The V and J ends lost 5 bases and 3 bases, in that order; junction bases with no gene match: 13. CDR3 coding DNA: TGTGCCAGCAGCCGATTGCTGGCGGGAGGGCCGTACACCGGGGAGCTGTTTTTT. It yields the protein CASSRLLAGGPYTGELFF.

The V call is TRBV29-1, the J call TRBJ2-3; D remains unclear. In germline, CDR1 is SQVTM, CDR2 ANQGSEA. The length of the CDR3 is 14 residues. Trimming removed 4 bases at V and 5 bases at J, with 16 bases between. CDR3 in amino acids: CSVGLRKSKDTQYF. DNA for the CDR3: TGCAGCGTTGGTCTTAGGAAGTCAAAAGATACGCAGTATTTT.

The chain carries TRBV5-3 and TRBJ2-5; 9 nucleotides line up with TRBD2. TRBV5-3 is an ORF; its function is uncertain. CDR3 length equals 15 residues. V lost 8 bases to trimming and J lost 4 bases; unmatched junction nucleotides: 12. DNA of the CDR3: TGTGCCAGCACCCTTAGCGGGAGAAGGGGAGAGACCCAGTACTTC. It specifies CASTLSGRRGETQYF.

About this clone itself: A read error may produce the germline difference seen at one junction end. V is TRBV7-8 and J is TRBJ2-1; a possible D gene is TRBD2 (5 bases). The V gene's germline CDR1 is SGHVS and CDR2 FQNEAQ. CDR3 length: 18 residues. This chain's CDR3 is CASSLARGPGNSYNEQFF. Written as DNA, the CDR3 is TGTGCCAGCAGTTTAGCGCGTGGACCTGGGAACTCCTACAATGAGCAGTTCTTC. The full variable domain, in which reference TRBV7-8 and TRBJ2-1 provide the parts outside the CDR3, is GAGVSQSPRYKVAKRGQDVALRCDPISGHVSLFWYQQALGQGPEFLTYFQNEAQLDKSGLPSDRFFAERPEGSVSTLKIQRTQQEDSAVYLCASSLARGPGNSYNEQFFGPGTRLTVL.

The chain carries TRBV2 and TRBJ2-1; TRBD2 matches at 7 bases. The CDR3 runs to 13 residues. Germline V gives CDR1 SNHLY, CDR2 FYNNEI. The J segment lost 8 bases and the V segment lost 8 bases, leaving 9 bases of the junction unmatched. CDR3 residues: CASRIGGGDEQFF. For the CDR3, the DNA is TGTGCCAGCCGGATTGGGGGAGGGGATGAGCAGTTCTTC.

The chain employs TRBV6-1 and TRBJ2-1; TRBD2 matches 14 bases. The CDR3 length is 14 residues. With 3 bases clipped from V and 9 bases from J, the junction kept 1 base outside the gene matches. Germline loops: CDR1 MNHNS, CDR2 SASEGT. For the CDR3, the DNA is TGTGCCAGCAGTGAGACTAGCGGGAGGGTTGAGCAGTTCTTC. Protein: CASSETSGRVEQFF.

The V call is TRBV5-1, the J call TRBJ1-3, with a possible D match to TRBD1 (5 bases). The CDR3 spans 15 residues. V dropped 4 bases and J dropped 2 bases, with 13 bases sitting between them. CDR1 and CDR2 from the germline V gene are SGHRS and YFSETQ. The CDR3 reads CASSTGQAAGNTIYF. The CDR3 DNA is TGCGCCAGCAGCACGGGGCAGGCAGCTGGAAACACCATATATTTT.

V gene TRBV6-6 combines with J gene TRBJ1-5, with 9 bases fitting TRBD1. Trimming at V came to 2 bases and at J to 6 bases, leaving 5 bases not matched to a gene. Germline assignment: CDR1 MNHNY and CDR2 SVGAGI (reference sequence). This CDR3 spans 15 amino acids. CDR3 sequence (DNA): TGTGCCAGCAGTTACGTCCCGGGACAGGGTCAGCCCCAGCATTTT. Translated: CASSYVPGQGQPQHF.

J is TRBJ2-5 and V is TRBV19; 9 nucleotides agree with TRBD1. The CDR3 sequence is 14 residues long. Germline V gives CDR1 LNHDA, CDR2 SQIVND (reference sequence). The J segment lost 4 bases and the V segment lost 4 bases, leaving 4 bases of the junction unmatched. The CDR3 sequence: CASSRQGVVETQYF. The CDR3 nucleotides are TGTGCCAGTAGTAGACAGGGGGTGGTAGAGACCCAGTACTTC.

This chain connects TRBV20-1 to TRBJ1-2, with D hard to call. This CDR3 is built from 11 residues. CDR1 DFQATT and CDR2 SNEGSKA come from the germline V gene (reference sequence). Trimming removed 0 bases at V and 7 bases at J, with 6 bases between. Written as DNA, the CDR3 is TGCAGTGCTAGAGACCCCGGTGGCTACACCTTC. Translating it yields CSARDPGGYTF.

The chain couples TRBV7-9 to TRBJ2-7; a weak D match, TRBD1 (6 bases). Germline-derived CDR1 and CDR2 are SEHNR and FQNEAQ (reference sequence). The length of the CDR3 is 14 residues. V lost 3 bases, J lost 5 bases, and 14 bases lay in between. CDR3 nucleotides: TGTGCCAGCAGCTTTAGTACAGGGAGCGACGAGCAGTACTTC. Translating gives CASSFSTGSDEQYF.

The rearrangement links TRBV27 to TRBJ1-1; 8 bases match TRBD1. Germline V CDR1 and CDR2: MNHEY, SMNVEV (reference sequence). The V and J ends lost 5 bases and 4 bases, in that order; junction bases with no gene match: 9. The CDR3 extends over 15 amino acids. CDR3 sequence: CASSRRQGIVTEAFF. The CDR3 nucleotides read TGTGCCAGCAGTCGACGACAGGGGATTGTCACTGAAGCTTTCTTT.

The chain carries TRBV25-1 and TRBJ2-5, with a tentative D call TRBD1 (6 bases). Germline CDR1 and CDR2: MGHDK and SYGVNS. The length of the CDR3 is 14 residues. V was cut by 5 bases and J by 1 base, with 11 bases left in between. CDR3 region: CASSFRTVQETQYF. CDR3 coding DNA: TGTGCCAGCAGTTTCCGGACAGTCCAAGAGACCCAGTACTTC.

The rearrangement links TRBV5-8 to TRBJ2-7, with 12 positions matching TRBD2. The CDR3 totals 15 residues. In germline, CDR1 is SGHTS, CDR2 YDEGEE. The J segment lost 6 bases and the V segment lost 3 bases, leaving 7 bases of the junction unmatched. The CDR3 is CASSSSGTSGFEQYF. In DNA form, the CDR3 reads TGTGCCAGCAGCTCTTCGGGGACTAGCGGGTTCGAGCAGTACTTC.

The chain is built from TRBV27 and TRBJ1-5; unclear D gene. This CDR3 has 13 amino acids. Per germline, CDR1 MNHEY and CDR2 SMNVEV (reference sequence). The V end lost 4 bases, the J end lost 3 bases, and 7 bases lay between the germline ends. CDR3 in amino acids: CASSSADNQPQHF. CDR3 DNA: TGTGCCAGCAGTTCAGCGGACAATCAGCCCCAGCATTTT.

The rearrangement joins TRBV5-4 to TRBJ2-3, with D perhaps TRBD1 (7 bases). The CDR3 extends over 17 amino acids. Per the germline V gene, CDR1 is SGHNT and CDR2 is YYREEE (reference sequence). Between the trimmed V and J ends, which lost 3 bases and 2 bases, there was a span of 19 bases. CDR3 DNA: TGTGCCAGCAGCTCGGCGAAGGAGGGGGCATTCACAGATACGCAGTATTTT. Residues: CASSSAKEGAFTDTQYF.

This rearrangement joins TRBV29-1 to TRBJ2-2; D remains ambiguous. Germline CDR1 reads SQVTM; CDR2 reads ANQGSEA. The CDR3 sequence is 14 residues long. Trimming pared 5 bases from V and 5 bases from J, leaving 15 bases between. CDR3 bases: TGCAGCGTTCGACAAATAGGGATAACCGGGGAGCTGTTTTTT. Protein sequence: CSVRQIGITGELFF.

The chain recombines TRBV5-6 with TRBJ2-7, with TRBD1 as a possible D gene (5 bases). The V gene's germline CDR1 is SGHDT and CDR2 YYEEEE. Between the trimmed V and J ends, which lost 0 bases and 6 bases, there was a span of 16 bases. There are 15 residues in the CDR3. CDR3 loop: CASSLGWGPIGEQYF. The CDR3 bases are TGTGCCAGCAGCTTGGGTTGGGGCCCCATAGGCGAGCAGTACTTC.

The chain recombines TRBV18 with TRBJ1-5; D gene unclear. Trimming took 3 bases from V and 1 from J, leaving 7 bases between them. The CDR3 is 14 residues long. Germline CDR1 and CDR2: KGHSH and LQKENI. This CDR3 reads CASSPATSNQPQHF. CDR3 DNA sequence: TGTGCCAGCTCACCTGCCACAAGCAATCAGCCCCAGCATTTT. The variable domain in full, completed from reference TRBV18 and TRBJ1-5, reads NAGVMQNPRHLVRRRGQEARLRCSPMKGHSHVYWYRQLPEEGLKFMVYLQKENIIDESGMPKERFSAEFPKEGPSILRIQQVVRGDSAAYFCASSPATSNQPQHFGDGTRLSIL.

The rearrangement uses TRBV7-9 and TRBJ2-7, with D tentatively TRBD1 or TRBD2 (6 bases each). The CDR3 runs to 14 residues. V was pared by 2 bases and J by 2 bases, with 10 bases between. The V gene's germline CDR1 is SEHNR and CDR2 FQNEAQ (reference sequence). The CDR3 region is CASSLMEGAYEQYF. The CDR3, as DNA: TGTGCCAGCAGCTTAATGGAGGGGGCCTACGAGCAGTACTTC.

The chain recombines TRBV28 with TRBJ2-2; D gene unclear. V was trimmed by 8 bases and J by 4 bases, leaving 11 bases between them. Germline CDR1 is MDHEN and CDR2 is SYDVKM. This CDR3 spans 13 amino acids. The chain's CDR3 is CASWRPPTGELFF. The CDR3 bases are TGTGCCAGCTGGCGCCCCCCCACCGGGGAGCTGTTTTTT.